Following are 20 T cell receptor beta chains from one sample sequenced in a study of spatial heterogeneity in lung cancer. Regarding time point: sample taken at primary tumor resection. TCRdb called the 5' RACE reads again in MiXCR, with one record for every CDR3 protein. This sample has 20,000 to 25,000 distinct CDR3 sequences, with about 7% found just once. This specimen was PBMCs, taken at surgery. The receptors derive from a male donor with early-stage non-small cell lung cancer.

This clonotype came up many times. This chain joins TRBV18 and TRBJ2-7, with TRBD1 as a possible D gene (5 bases). This CDR3 spans 13 amino acids. Germline V gene data show CDR1 as KGHSH and CDR2 as LQKENI. Deletions cut 6 bases from V and 6 bases from J, with 15 bases between. The CDR3 sequence is CASSPDISGEQYF. DNA of the CDR3: TGTGCCAGCTCGCCGGACATTTCTGGCGAGCAGTACTTC.

This clonotype was seen many times. This sequence joins TRBV10-3 and TRBJ1-2; 8 positions match TRBD1. With V trimmed by 0 bases and J by 6 bases, 6 bases remained unmatched. The CDR3 length is 15 residues. The germline V gene encodes CDR1 ENHRY and CDR2 SYGVKD. In nucleotides, the CDR3 is TGTGCCATCAGTGAGTCTGGGGACAGGAGGCATGGCTACACCTTC. It specifies CAISESGDRRHGYTF.

This clonotype occurred many times. The V gene is TRBV11-3, the J gene TRBJ1-5, with D uncertain. V dropped 1 base and J dropped 5 bases, with 15 bases sitting between them. The CDR3 runs 16 residues. CDR1 and CDR2 (germline): SGHNT, YENEEA. The CDR3 loop is CASSLGRVRMDQPQHF. In DNA, the CDR3 is TGTGCCAGCAGCTTAGGGCGGGTAAGAATGGATCAGCCCCAGCATTTT.

By sample share, this clonotype is medium-sized. The V and J genes are TRBV2 and TRBJ2-7; the D gene is possibly TRBD1 (6 bases). This CDR3 has 13 residues. CDR1 is SNHLY and CDR2 is FYNNEI in the germline V gene. V lost 5 bases and J 7 bases, leaving 15 bases between the germline ends. The chain's CDR3 is CASSSILGQEQYF. CDR3 nucleotide sequence: TGTGCCAGCAGTTCTATCCTAGGACAGGAGCAGTACTTC.

The CDR3 loop reads CASSFYQGPGETQYF. CDR3 nucleotides: TGTGCCAGCAGTTTCTACCAGGGCCCGGGAGAGACCCAGTACTTC. The chain recombines TRBV27 with TRBJ2-5, with D possibly being TRBD1 (5 bases). Looked up from germline, CDR1 is MNHEY and CDR2 is SMNVEV (reference sequence). CDR3 size: 15 residues. V shed 3 bases and J shed 4 bases, with 15 bases lying between them.

Ten or more counts support this clonotype. The chain employs TRBV10-3 and TRBJ1-5; TRBD1 is a possible D gene (6 bases). CDR1 and CDR2 from the germline V gene are ENHRY and SYGVKD. The CDR3 has 17 amino acids. V lost 0 bases and J 6 bases, leaving 18 bases between the germline ends. The CDR3 loop reads CAISESRAGARSQPQHF. CDR3 sequence (DNA): TGTGCCATCAGTGAGTCGAGGGCAGGGGCTAGAAGTCAGCCCCAGCATTTT.

This clonotype came up many times. The chain couples TRBV12-5 to TRBJ2-5, with 7 positions matching TRBD1. In germline, CDR1 is LGHNT, CDR2 FRNRAP. V lost 7 bases and J lost 2; bases outside the gene matches: 10. CDR3 length: 15 residues. Here the CDR3 reads CASAPGQVDQETQYF. In nucleotides, the CDR3 is TGTGCTAGTGCCCCAGGACAGGTGGATCAAGAGACCCAGTACTTC.

The chain uses TRBV20-1 and TRBJ1-5; TRBD1 is a possible D gene (5 bases). The CDR3 loop spans 13 amino acids. Germline V CDR1 and CDR2: DFQATT, SNEGSKA (reference sequence). Trimming removed 1 base at V and 7 bases at J, with 11 bases between. DNA of the CDR3: TGCAGTGCTAGAGTCCCGGGGGACCAGCCCCAGCATTTT. Translating it yields CSARVPGDQPQHF.

This clonotype occurred many times. V is TRBV11-2 and J is TRBJ1-1; D possibly corresponds to TRBD1 (6 bases). Germline CDR1 reads SGHAT; CDR2 reads FQNNGV. The CDR3 loop spans 15 amino acids. V was cut by 1 base and J by 5 bases, with 14 bases left in between. The CDR3 DNA is TGTGCCAGCAGCTTAGGAACAGGGTGGAGGACTGAAGCTTTCTTT. Translation: CASSLGTGWRTEAFF.

The rearrangement joins TRBV6-6 to TRBJ1-2; a possible D gene is TRBD1 (5 bases). Germline loops: CDR1 MNHNY, CDR2 SVGAGI (reference sequence). V was pared by 10 bases and J by 8 bases, with 14 bases between. This CDR3 comprises 11 residues. This chain's CDR3 is CANTSGLGYTF. The CDR3 DNA reads TGTGCCAACACCTCGGGGCTCGGCTACACCTTC.

There are many counts of this clonotype. The chain recombines TRBV3-1 with TRBJ1-1; the D is unclear. Trimming removed 6 bases from V and 1 base from J, with 9 bases in between. Looked up from germline, CDR1 is LGHDT and CDR2 is YNNKEL (reference sequence). This CDR3 is 13 amino acids long. In DNA form, the CDR3 reads TGTGCCAGCAGTTTCGCCACGAACACTGAAGCTTTCTTT. This gives the protein CASSFATNTEAFF.

This clonotype was picked up many times. The rearrangement links TRBV12-3 or TRBV12-4 to TRBJ2-2; D is undetermined. The CDR3 consists of 14 residues. Trimming removed 9 bases from V and 5 bases from J, with 16 bases in between. The CDR3 DNA sequence: TGTGCCAGTTGCCCAGCAACTTTAACCGGGGAGCTGTTTTTT. Translation: CASCPATLTGELFF.

This clonotype is medium-sized (0.01 to 0.1%) by share. This sequence joins TRBV20-1 and TRBJ2-1; 11 nucleotides match TRBD2. Germline V gene sequence: CDR1 DFQATT, CDR2 SNEGSKA (reference sequence). The CDR3 sequence is 16 residues long. J gave up 4 bases and V 0 bases, and 5 bases lay outside the gene matches. CDR3 sequence reads: CSARDRGLAVYNEQFF. DNA of the CDR3: TGCAGTGCTAGAGATCGGGGACTAGCGGTTTACAATGAGCAGTTCTTC.

This clonotype was observed at least ten times. This chain links TRBV4-1 with TRBJ1-2; tentatively, D is TRBD1 (6 bases). The V end was cut by 0 bases, the J end by 10 bases, with 15 bases between. This CDR3 has 14 amino acids. Per the germline V gene, CDR1 is MGHRA and CDR2 is YSYEKL. The chain's CDR3 is CASSQDQAGAPYTF. CDR3 nucleotides: TGCGCCAGCAGCCAAGATCAGGCAGGGGCCCCCTACACCTTC.

This clonotype occurred many times. The chain couples TRBV18 to TRBJ2-7; 7 nucleotides line up with TRBD1. CDR1 and CDR2 from the germline V gene are KGHSH and LQKENI. Losses at the gene ends were 5 bases for V and 0 bases for J; bases not matched to a gene: 4. This CDR3 region has 14 residues. CDR3 in DNA: TGTGCCAGCTCATCCTCAGGGGGCTCCTACGAGCAGTACTTC. Translated: CASSSSGGSYEQYF.

This clonotype was picked up many times. The V and J genes are TRBV7-2 and TRBJ2-5, with D possibly TRBD1 on 5 matching bases. The germline CDR1 and CDR2 sequences are SGHTA and FQGNSA. Trimming pared 1 base from V and 2 bases from J, leaving 8 bases between. The CDR3 has 14 amino acids. CDR3 sequence (DNA): TGTGCCAGCAGCTTAGTTAGGGGACAAGAGACCCAGTACTTC. This encodes CASSLVRGQETQYF.

A few counts support this clonotype. The gene calls are TRBV30 and TRBJ2-1, with unresolved D. Germline V lookup: CDR1 GTSNPN, CDR2 SVGIG (reference sequence). The length of the CDR3 is 13 residues. Trimming cost V 2 bases and J 4 bases, with 9 bases left between them. As DNA, the CDR3 is TGTGCCTGGAGTCCCCTGGTTTACAATGAGCAGTTCTTC. It is translated as CAWSPLVYNEQFF.

This clonotype occurred many times. The rearrangement links TRBV20-1 to TRBJ1-5; D gene unclear. CDR3 length equals 16 residues. V shed 0 bases and J shed 4 bases, with 16 bases lying between them. Germline V gene sequence: CDR1 DFQATT, CDR2 SNEGSKA (reference sequence). The CDR3 is CSARDIRAGPNQPQHF. CDR3 bases: TGCAGTGCTAGAGATATAAGGGCAGGCCCTAATCAGCCCCAGCATTTT.

This clonotype was found many times. This sequence joins TRBV12-3 or TRBV12-4 and TRBJ1-3; D is ambiguous. V was clipped by 4 bases and J by 5 bases, with 12 bases between them. This CDR3 comprises 14 residues. The CDR3 loop reads CASSSTGARNTIYF. CDR3 sequence (DNA): TGTGCCAGCAGTTCGACGGGAGCGAGAAACACCATATATTTT.

The V gene is TRBV6-2 or TRBV6-3, the J gene TRBJ2-1; D unresolved. Looked up from germline, CDR1 is MNHEY and CDR2 is SVGEGT. V lost 0 bases and J lost 3, with 0 bases in between. The CDR3 runs to 12 residues. CDR3 coding DNA: TGTGCCAGCAGTTACTCCTACAATGAGCAGTTCTTC. It specifies CASSYSYNEQFF.